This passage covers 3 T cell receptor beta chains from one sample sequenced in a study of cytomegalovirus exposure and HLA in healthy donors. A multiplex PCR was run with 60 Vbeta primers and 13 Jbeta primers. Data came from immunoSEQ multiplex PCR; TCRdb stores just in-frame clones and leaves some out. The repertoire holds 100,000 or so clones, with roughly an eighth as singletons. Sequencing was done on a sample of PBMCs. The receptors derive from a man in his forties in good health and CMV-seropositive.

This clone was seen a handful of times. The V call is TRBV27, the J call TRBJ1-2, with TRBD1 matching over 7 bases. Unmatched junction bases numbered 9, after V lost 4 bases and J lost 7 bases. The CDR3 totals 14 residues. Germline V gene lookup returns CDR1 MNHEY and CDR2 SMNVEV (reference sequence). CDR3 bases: TGTGCCAGCAGTTCCCTGGACAGGTATGCTGGCTACACCTTC. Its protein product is CASSSLDRYAGYTF.

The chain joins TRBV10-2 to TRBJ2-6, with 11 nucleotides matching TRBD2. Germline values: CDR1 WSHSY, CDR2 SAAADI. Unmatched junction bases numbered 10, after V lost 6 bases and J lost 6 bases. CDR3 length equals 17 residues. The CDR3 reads CASRGTSGTGEANVLTF. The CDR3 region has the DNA TGCGCCAGCAGAGGGACTAGCGGAACCGGCGAGGCCAACGTCCTGACTTTC.

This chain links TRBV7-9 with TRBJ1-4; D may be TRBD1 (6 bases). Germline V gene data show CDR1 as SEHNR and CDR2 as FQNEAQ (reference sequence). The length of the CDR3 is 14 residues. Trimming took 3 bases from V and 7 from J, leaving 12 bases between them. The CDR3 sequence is CASSFGGRGEKLFF. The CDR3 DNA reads TGTGCCAGCAGCTTCGGGGGGCGGGGTGAAAAACTGTTTTTT. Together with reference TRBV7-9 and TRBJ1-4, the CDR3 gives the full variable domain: DTGVSQNPRHKITKRGQNVTFRCDPISEHNRLYWYRQTLGQGPEFLTYFQNEAQLEKSRLLSDRFSAERPKGSFSTLEIQRTEQGDSAMYLCASSFGGRGEKLFFGSGTQLSVL.